The sequence of this T cell receptor beta chain was determined in a study of sequential checkpoint blockade in melanoma. Study overall: Arm A got nivolumab then ipilimumab; arm B the reverse, 1:1. After both sequences, patients received maintenance nivolumab.

Data came from immunoSEQ multiplex PCR; TCRdb stores just in-frame clones and leaves some out. The repertoire consists of 15,000 to 20,000 clones, with around 65% occurring once and the leading ten covering about 10%. The treatment was: randomized to nivolumab then ipilimumab (arm A) or the reverse (arm B). DNA-damaging chemotherapy had not been given to any patient beforehand. PBMC sorting kept live CD3+CD8+ cells without CD19 or CD56. V lost 1 base and J lost 4; bases outside the gene matches: 15. The CDR3 extends over 19 amino acids. Germline V gene lookup returns CDR1 MDHEN and CDR2 SYDVKM. The source of this sequence is a human donor with melanoma. The chain is built from TRBV28 and TRBJ2-7, with TRBD2 matching over 11 bases. Sample: CD8+ T cells sorted from blood (inferred from file names), taken from a patient given nivolumab and ipilimumab in sequence. In nucleotides, the CDR3 is TGTGCCAGCAGTTTATCAGTCCGACTAGCGGGACTGAGCGGGTACGAGCAGTACTTC. This translates into CASSLSVRLAGLSGYEQYF.